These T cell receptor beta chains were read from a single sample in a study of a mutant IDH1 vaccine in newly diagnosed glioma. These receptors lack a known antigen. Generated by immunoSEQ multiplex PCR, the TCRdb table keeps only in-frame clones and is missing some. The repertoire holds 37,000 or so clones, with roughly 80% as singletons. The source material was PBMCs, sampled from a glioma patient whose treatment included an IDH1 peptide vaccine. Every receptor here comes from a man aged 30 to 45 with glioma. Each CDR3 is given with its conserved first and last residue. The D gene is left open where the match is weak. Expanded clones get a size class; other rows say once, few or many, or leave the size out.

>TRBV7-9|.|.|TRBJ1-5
TGTGCCAGCAGCTTAGAGGGAGTTCTGGGGCAGCCCCAGCATTTT
CASSLEGVLGQPQHF
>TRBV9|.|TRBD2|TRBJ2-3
TGTGCCAGCAGCGATTTAACTAGCGGGGGTGCATCGGATACGCAGTATTTT
CASSDLTSGGASDTQYF
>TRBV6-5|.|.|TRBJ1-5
TGTGCCAGCAGTTACCCAGGACAGAGGAATCAGCCCCAGCATTTT
CASSYPGQRNQPQHF
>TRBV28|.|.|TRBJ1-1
TGTGGGCTTTCCAGGGGCGGCGGCACTGAAGCTTTCTTT
CGLSRGGGTEAFF
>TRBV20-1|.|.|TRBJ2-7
TGCAGTGCCAAATACACCTACGAGCAGTACTTC
CSAKYTYEQYF
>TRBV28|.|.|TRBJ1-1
TGTGCCAGCAGTCGCCGCCGGAACACTGAAGCTTTCTTT
CASSRRRNTEAFF
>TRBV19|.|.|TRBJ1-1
TGTGCCAGTCTTAAGGGGTGGAACACTGAAGCTTTCTTT
CASLKGWNTEAFF
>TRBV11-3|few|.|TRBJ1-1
TGTGCCAGCAGCCCCCGGACCGGACTGTTGAACACTGAAGCTTTCTTT
CASSPRTGLLNTEAFF
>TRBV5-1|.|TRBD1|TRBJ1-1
TGCGCCAGCAGCCCTACAGGGGGGGGGAATGAAGCTTTCTTT
CASSPTGGGNEAFF
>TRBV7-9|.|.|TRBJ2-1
TGTGCCAGCAGCTCACAAGGGGGGCGGCCATACAATGAGCAGTTCTTC
CASSSQGGRPYNEQFF
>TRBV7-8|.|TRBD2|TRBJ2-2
TGTGCCAGCAGCGGGGGGGCGAACACCGGGGAGCTGTTTTTT
CASSGGANTGELFF
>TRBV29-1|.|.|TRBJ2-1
TGCAGCGTTGAGTCGAGAGGCAATGAGCAGTTCTTC
CSVESRGNEQFF
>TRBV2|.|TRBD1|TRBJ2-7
TGTGCCGTCTCACGGGACAGGGTAATCGAGCAGTACTTC
CAVSRDRVIEQYF
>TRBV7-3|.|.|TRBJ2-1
TGTGCCAGCAGCTTATCTTCAGGGTCGTCCTACAATGAGCAGTTCTTC
CASSLSSGSSYNEQFF
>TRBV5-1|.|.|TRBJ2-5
TGCGCCAGCGCCATGGGCGGGGAGCAAGAGACCCAGTACTTC
CASAMGGEQETQYF
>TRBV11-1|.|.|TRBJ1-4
TGTGCCAGCAGCTTAGCAGGGAATGAAAAACTGTTTTTT
CASSLAGNEKLFF
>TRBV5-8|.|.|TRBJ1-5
TGTGCCAGCAGCCTACAGGGCCTGGGGGGAGTTTTGGGCAATCAGCCCCAGCATTTT
CASSLQGLGGVLGNQPQHF
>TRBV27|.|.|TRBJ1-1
TGTGCCAGCAGTACGCTACGGGGAAGGGGCACTGAAGCTTTCTTT
CASSTLRGRGTEAFF
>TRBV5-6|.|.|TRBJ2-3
TGTGCCAGCAGCTTTCTTAGTGTTTCTGGAGATACGCAGTATTTT
CASSFLSVSGDTQYF
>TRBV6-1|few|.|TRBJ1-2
TGTGCCAGCAGTCTCCTAGGCTATGGCTACACCTTC
CASSLLGYGYTF
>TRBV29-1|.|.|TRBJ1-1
TGCAGCGTTGAGGGGGGAGGGTTGGGAGAAGCTTTCTTT
CSVEGGGLGEAFF
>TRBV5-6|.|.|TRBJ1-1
TGTGCCAGCAGCTTTTTTTCCAACACTGAAGCTTTCTTT
CASSFFSNTEAFF
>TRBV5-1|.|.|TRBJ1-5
TGCGCCAGGCGAGAAGAGGAAGGGTATAGCAATCAGCCCCAGCATTTT
CARREEEGYSNQPQHF
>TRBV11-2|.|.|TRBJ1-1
TGTGCCAGCAGCTTGGTTGGGAGCATGAACACTGAAGCTTTCTTT
CASSLVGSMNTEAFF